This record looks at one T cell receptor (beta chain) sequence and its context. The sample comes from a study of shared clonotypes between healthy human individuals. The CDR3 loop spans 15 amino acids. The V and J ends lost 1 base and 2 bases respectively, with 8 bases between them. CDR1 and CDR2 from the germline V gene are LGHNA and YNFKEQ. Produced via immunoSEQ multiplex PCR; TCRdb's table is partial and in-frame only. The sample has a few million clones, around 90% seen once. The chain recombines TRBV4-2 with TRBJ1-4, with D tentatively TRBD1 (6 bases). The sequencing input was naive CD4+ T cells from PBMCs. Subset given: CD45RA+ positively selected. This TCR was recovered from a man aged 18-30 years in good health. Some clones in this sample may be carry-over from other donors' samples. This CDR3 reads CASSQAGATNEKLFF. The CDR3 nucleotides are TGTGCCAGCAGCCAAGCGGGGGCGACTAATGAAAAACTGTTTTTT.